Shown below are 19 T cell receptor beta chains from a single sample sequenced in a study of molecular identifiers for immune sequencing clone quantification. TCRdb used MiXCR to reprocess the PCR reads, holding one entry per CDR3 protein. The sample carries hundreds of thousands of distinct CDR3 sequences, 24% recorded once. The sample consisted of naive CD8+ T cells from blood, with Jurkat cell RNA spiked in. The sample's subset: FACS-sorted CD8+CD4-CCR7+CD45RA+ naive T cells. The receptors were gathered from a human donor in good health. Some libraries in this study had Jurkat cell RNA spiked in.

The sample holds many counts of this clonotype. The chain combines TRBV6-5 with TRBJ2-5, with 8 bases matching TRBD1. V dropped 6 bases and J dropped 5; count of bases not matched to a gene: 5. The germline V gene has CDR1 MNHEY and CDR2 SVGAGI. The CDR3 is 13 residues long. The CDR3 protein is CASSQGAKETQYF. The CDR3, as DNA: TGTGCCAGCAGCCAGGGGGCGAAGGAGACCCAGTACTTC.

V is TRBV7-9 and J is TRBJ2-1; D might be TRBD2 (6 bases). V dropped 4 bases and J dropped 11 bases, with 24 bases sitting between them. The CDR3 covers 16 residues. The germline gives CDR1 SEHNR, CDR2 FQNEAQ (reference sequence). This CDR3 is CASSSSSATPTMKQFF. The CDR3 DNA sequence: TGTGCCAGCAGCTCCTCTAGCGCTACACCTACAATGAAGCAGTTCTTC.

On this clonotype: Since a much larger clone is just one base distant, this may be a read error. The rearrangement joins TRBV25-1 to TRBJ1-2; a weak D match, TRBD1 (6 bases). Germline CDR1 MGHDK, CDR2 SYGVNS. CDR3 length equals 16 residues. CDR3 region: CASGEYVGADAYGYTF. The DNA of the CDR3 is TGTGCCAGCGGTGAATATGTGGGGGCAGATGCGTATGGCTACACCTTC.

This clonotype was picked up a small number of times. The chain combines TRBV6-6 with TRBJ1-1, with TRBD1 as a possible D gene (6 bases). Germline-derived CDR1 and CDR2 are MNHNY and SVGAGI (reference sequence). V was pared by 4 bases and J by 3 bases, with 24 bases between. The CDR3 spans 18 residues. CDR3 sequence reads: CASSSPAGASFLDTEAFF. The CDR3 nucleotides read TGTGCCAGCAGTTCCCCTGCGGGGGCGAGCTTCTTGGACACTGAAGCTTTCTTT.

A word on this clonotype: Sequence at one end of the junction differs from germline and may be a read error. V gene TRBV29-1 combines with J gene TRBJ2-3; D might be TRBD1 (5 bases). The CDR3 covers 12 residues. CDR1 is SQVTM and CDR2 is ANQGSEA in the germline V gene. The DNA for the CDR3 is TGCAGCGTGGGGCCAAGGGCAAATACACAGTATTTT. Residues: CSVGPRANTQYF.

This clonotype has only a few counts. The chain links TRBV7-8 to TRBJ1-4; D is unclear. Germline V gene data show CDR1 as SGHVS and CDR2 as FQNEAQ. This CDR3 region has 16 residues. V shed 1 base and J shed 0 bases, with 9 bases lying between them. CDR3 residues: CASSLVPPATNEKLFF. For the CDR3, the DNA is TGTGCCAGCAGCTTAGTGCCGCCTGCAACTAATGAAAAACTGTTTTTT.

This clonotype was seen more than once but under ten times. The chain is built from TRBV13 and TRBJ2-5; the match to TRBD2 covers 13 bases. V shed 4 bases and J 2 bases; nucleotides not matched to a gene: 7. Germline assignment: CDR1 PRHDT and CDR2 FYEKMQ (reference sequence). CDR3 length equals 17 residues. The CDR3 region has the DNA TGTGCCAGCAGCTCGAGGGAGGGACTAGCGGGACAAGAGACCCAGTACTTC. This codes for CASSSREGLAGQETQYF. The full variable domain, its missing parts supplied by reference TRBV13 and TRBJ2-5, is AAGVIQSPRHLIKEKRETATLKCYPIPRHDTVYWYQQGPGQDPQFLISFYEKMQSDKGSIPDRFSAQQFSDYHSELNMSSLELGDSALYFCASSSREGLAGQETQYFGPGTRLLVL.

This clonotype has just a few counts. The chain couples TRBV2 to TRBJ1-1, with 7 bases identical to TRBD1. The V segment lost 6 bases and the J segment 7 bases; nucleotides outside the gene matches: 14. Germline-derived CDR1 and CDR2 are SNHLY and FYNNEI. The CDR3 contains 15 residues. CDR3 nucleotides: TGTGCCAGCAGACCGGTACCAAGACAGGGTTTTGAAGCTTTCTTT. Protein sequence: CASRPVPRQGFEAFF.

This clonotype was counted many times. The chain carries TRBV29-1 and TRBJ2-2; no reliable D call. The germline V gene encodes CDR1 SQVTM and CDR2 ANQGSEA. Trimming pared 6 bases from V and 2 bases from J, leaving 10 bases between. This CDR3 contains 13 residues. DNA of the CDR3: TGCAGCGTGGCAGGAGTTAACACCGGGGAGCTGTTTTTT. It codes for CSVAGVNTGELFF.

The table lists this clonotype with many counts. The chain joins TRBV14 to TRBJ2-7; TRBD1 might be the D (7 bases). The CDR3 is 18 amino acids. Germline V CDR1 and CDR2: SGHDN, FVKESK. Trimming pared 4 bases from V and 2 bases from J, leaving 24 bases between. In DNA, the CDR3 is TGTGCCAGCAGCCTAACCACGTGGCGCAGGGGGGAAGCCTACGAGCAGTACTTC. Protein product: CASSLTTWRRGEAYEQYF.

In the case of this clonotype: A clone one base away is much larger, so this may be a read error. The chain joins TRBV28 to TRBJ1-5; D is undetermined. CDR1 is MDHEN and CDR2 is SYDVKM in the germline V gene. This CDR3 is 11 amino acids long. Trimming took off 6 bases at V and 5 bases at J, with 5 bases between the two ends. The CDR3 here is CASRFDQPQHF. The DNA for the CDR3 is TGTGCCAGCAGGTTCGATCAGCCCCAGCATTTT.

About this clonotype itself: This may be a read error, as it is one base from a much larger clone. CDR3 bases: TGCAGCGGGGGGAGAGGGGCCGAGGAGTACTTC. Protein sequence: CSGGRGAEEYF. The genes are TRBV29-1 and TRBJ2-7; D might be TRBD1 or TRBD2, each matching 5 bases. CDR1 SQVTM and CDR2 ANQGSEA come from the germline V gene. The CDR3 runs to 11 residues.

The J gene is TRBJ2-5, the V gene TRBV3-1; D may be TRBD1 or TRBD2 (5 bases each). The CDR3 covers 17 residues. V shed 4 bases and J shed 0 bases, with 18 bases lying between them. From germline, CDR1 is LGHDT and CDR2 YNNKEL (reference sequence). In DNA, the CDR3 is TGTGCCAGCAGCCCGCATCGGGGCAACAAGTACCAAGAGACCCAGTACTTC. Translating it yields CASSPHRGNKYQETQYF.

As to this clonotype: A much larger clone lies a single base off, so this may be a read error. This CDR3 reads CASSETGVVTEAFF. Here the CDR3 DNA reads TGTGCCAGCAGCGAGACAGGGGTTGTGACTGAAGCTTTCTTT. The J gene is TRBJ1-1, the V gene TRBV9; TRBD1 matches at 8 bases. V lost 3 bases, J lost 5 bases, and 6 bases stayed unmatched. This CDR3 is built from 14 residues. In germline, CDR1 is SGDLS, CDR2 YYNGEE.

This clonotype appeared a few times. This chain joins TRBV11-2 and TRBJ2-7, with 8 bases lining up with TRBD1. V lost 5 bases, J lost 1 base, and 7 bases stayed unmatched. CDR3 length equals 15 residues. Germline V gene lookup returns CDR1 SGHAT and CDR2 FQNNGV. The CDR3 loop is CASSPTGTGSYEQYF. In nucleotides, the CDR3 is TGTGCCAGCAGCCCGACCGGGACAGGATCCTACGAGCAGTACTTC.

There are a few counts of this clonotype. In nucleotides, the CDR3 is TGTGCCAGCAGTTTGGGGAGTAACATGAACACTGAAGCTTTCTTT. Translation gives CASSLGSNMNTEAFF. V is TRBV12-3 or TRBV12-4 and J is TRBJ1-1; D is unclear. V was shortened by 3 bases and J by 0 bases, with 11 bases between the two germline ends. The CDR3 is 15 amino acids.

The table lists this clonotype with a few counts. In DNA, the CDR3 is TGTGCCAGCAGCTTGGGGTTGGACAGGGGTACAGTGCAGTACTTC. Encoded protein: CASSLGLDRGTVQYF. The V call is TRBV5-6, the J call TRBJ2-7, with TRBD1 matching over 9 bases. Trimming cost V 0 bases and J 9 bases; bases outside gene matches: 10. This CDR3 is 15 amino acids long. Germline V gives CDR1 SGHDT, CDR2 YYEEEE.

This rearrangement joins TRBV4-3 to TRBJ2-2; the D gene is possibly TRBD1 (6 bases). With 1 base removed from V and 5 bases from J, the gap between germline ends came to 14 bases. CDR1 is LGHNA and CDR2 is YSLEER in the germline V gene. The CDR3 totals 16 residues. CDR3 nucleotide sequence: TGCGCCAGCAGCCAAGCGAGGACAGTTTGGACCGGGGAGCTGTTTTTT. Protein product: CASSQARTVWTGELFF.

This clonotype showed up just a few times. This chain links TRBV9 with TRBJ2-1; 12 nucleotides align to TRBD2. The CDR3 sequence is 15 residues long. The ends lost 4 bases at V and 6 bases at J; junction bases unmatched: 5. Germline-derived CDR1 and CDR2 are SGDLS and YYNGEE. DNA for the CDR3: TGTGCCAGCAGCCAGACTAGCGGGAGCGGCAATGAGCAGTTCTTC. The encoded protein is CASSQTSGSGNEQFF. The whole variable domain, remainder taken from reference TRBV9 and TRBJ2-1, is DSGVTQTPKHLITATGQRVTLRCSPRSGDLSVYWYQQSLDQGLQFLIQYYNGEERAKGNILERFSAQQFPDLHSELNLSSLELGDSALYFCASSQTSGSGNEQFFGPGTRLTVL.